A selection of T cell receptor beta chains follows, all from one sample in a study of blood T cell repertoires in COVID-19. TCRdb keeps only in-frame clones here, not all; method: immunoSEQ multiplex PCR. Of under 300,000 clones listed, nearly 95% are singletons. Sequencing was carried out using peripheral blood. These TCRs come from a man aged 25-45 years with COVID-19, enrolled during active disease. Each CDR3 is given without its conserved first and last residue. Rows give clone size only sometimes, using once, few, many, or a class for an expanded clone.

v_gene	abundance	j_gene	CDR3aa
TRBV10-2	.	TRBJ1-1	ASSGQMNTEAF
TRBV6-5	.	TRBJ2-3	ASSRGLGDTQY
TRBV10-2	.	TRBJ2-1	ASSVGTGEQF
TRBV2	.	TRBJ2-7	ASSFGGGAYEQY
TRBV7-9	.	TRBJ1-4	ASSPNRQRTTNEKLF
TRBV24-1	.	TRBJ2-5	ATKRDGGLETQY
TRBV19	.	TRBJ1-2	ASSPTFGHYGYT
TRBV3-1/TRBV3-2	.	TRBJ1-3	ASSQVTGTGNTIY
TRBV27	.	TRBJ2-1	ASRPGLAGAYNEQF
TRBV19	.	TRBJ2-7	ASITGGDRLSSYEQY
TRBV5-1	.	TRBJ2-3	ASSLGGTGDTQY
TRBV7-2	.	TRBJ1-3	ASSLPGHVSSGNTIY
TRBV5-6	.	TRBJ1-1	ASSLAGGNTEAF
TRBV5-4	.	TRBJ1-4	ASSPYRGGRGGKLF
TRBV5-6	.	TRBJ1-3	ASSGQGKGGNTIY
TRBV6-5	.	TRBJ2-5	ASSYSRSLLQETQY
TRBV6-5	.	TRBJ2-2	ASRSAGGRTGELF
TRBV4-1	.	TRBJ2-1	ASSHLNLIAVEGEQF
TRBV29-1	.	TRBJ2-5	SAAPWGGQETQY
TRBV5-6	.	TRBJ1-5	ASSLGMGGQPQH
TRBV6-5	.	TRBJ1-2	ASSSNSYGYT
TRBV25-1	once	TRBJ1-2	ASSEVEEGRNGYT
TRBV19	.	TRBJ1-2	ASSNRGYGYT
TRBV7-2	.	TRBJ2-3	ASSYGTGSTDTQY
TRBV19	.	TRBJ1-2	ASTPDRGSYGYT
TRBV9	.	TRBJ1-2	ASSAGTGTDRLWGYT
TRBV19	once	TRBJ1-1	ASSIWAMNTEAF
TRBV2	.	TRBJ2-1	ASSGAGGPIL
TRBV6-6	.	TRBJ1-6	ASSSWDRDNSPLH
TRBV5-4	.	TRBJ1-2	ASSLDPGGSLYGYT
TRBV6-5	.	TRBJ1-5	ASSGQGTGQPQH
TRBV15	.	TRBJ2-5	ATSRDGGQETQY
TRBV19	.	TRBJ1-2	ASSISPREYYGYT
TRBV11-2	few	TRBJ1-1	ASSLSPGAAEAF
TRBV10-3	.	TRBJ1-6	AIRDRGGTYNSPLH
TRBV6-6	.	TRBJ1-1	ASSLILFGNTEAF
TRBV3-1/TRBV3-2	.	TRBJ1-4	ASSPTLTGLGEKLF
TRBV9	.	TRBJ2-2	ASSLSARGAAQGELF
TRBV30	.	TRBJ1-6	AANRGGSYNSPLH
TRBV7-3	.	TRBJ2-7	ASSLSAGSYEQY
TRBV30	.	TRBJ1-3	AWNRGYGNTIY
TRBV5-6	.	TRBJ1-6	ASSLGPGSISYNSPLH
TRBV4-1	.	TRBJ2-1	ASSQFFISGGAREQF
TRBV18	.	TRBJ1-2	ASSPGTGDQRNYGYT
TRBV7-6	.	TRBJ2-3	ASSLGLAATTDTQY
TRBV29-1	.	TRBJ1-5	SVGGGRGEPQH
TRBV7-6	once	TRBJ2-3	ASSLRAPTGFSTDTQY
TRBV12-5	.	TRBJ1-2	ASGPRSTLTSNYGYT
TRBV5-1	.	TRBJ1-4	ASSRTGATNEKLF
TRBV7-2	.	TRBJ2-3	ASSLGSSGGTDTQY